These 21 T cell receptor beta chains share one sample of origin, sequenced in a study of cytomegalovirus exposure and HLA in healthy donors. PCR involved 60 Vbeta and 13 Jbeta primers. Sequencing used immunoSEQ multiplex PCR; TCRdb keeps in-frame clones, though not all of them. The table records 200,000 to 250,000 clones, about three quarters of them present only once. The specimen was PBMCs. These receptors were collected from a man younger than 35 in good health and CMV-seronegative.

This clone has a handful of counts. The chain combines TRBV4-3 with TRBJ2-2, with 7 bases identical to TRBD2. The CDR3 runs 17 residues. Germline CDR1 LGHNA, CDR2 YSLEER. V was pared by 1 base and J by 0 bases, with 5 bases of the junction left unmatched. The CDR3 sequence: CASSQAWGGANTGELFF. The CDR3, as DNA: TGCGCCAGCAGCCAAGCTTGGGGGGGGGCGAACACCGGGGAGCTGTTTTTT.

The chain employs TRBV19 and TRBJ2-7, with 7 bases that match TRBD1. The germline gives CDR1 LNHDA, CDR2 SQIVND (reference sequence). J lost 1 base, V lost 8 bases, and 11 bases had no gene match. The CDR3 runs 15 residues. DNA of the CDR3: TGTGCCAGTCAACATACCGGGACAGAGTCCTACGAGCAGTACTTC. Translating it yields CASQHTGTESYEQYF.

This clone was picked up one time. CDR3 region: CASSPGRQETQYF. Written as DNA, the CDR3 is TGTGCCAGCAGTCCGGGGAGACAAGAGACCCAGTACTTC. The chain employs TRBV28 and TRBJ2-5; a possible D gene is TRBD2 (5 bases). CDR1 is MDHEN, CDR2 SYDVKM, per germline. The CDR3 runs to 13 residues. The V end was cut by 5 bases, the J end by 2 bases, with 9 bases between.

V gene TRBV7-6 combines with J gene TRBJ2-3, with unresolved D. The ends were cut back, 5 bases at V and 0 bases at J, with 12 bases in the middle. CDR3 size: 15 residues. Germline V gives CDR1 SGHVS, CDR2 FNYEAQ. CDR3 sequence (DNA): TGTGCCAGCAGCCCCATGGGCACTAGCACAGATACGCAGTATTTT. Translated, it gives CASSPMGTSTDTQYF.

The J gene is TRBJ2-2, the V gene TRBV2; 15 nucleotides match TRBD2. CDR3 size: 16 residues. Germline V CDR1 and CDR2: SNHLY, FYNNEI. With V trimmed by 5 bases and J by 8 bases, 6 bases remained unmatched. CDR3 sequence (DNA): TGTGCCAGCAGTCGTGGACTAGCGGGAGGGCCAGGGGAGCTGTTTTTT. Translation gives CASSRGLAGGPGELFF.

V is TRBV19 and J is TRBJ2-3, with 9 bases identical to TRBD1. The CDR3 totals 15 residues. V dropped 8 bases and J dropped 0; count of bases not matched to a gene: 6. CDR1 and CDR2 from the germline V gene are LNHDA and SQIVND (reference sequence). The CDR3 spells CASRQGGQSTDTQYF. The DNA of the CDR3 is TGTGCCAGTCGACAGGGGGGGCAAAGCACAGATACGCAGTATTTT. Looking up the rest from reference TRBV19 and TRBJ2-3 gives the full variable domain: DGGITQSPKYLFRKEGQNVTLSCEQNLNHDAMYWYRQDPGQGLRLIYYSQIVNDFQKGDIAEGYSVSREKKESFPLTVTSAQKNPTAFYLCASRQGGQSTDTQYFGPGTRLTVL.

In DNA, the CDR3 is TGTGCCAGCAGCTTACTAGCGGGAGTCCAGAGCTCCTACAATGAGCAGTTCTTC. The encoded protein is CASSLLAGVQSSYNEQFF. This chain joins TRBV7-8 and TRBJ2-1; 10 bases fit TRBD2. This CDR3 has 18 residues. Germline V gives CDR1 SGHVS, CDR2 FQNEAQ. V was clipped by 2 bases and J by 0 bases; unmatched bases: 7. Full variable domain (missing parts from reference TRBV7-8 and TRBJ2-1): GAGVSQSPRYKVAKRGQDVALRCDPISGHVSLFWYQQALGQGPEFLTYFQNEAQLDKSGLPSDRFFAERPEGSVSTLKIQRTQQEDSAVYLCASSLLAGVQSSYNEQFFGPGTRLTVL.

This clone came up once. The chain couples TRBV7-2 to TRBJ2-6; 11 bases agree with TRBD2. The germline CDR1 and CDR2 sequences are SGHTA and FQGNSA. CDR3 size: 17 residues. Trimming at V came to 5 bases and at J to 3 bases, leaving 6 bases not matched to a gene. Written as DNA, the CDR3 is TGTGCCAGCAGCCAGTTAGCGGGAGGGGGTGGGGCCAACGTCCTGACTTTC. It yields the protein CASSQLAGGGGANVLTF. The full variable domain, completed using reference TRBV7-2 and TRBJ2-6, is GAGVSQSPSNKVTEKGKDVELRCDPISGHTALYWYRQSLGQGLEFLIYFQGNSAPDKSGLPSDRFSAERTGGSVSTLTIQRTQQEDSAVYLCASSQLAGGGGANVLTFGAGSRLTVL.

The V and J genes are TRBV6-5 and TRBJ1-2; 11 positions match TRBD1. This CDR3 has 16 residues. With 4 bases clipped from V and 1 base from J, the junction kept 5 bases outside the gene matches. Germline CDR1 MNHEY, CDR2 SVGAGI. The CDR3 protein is CASSSPGQGVNYGYTF. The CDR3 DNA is TGTGCCAGCAGTTCTCCGGGACAGGGGGTTAACTATGGCTACACCTTC.

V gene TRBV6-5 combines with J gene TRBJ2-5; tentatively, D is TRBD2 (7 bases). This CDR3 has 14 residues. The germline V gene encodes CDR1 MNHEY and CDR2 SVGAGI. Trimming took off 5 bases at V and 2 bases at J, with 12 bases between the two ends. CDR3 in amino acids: CASSRGASQETQYF. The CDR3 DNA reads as TGTGCCAGCAGTCGGGGGGCCTCACAAGAGACCCAGTACTTC.

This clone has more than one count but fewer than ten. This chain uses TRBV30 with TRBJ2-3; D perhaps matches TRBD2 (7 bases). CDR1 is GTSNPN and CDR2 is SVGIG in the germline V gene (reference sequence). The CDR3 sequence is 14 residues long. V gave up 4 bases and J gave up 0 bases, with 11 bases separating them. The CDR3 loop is CAWTRGGSTDTQYF. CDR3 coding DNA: TGTGCCTGGACCCGCGGGGGCAGCACAGATACGCAGTATTTT.

The CDR3 DNA is TGTGCCTGGAGCGGACAGGGGACCCAAGAGACCCAGTACTTC. Encoded protein: CAWSGQGTQETQYF. The chain is built from TRBV30 and TRBJ2-5, with 9 bases lining up with TRBD1. V was clipped by 3 bases and J by 1 base; unmatched bases: 3. The CDR3 consists of 14 residues. CDR1 GTSNPN and CDR2 SVGIG come from the germline V gene (reference sequence).

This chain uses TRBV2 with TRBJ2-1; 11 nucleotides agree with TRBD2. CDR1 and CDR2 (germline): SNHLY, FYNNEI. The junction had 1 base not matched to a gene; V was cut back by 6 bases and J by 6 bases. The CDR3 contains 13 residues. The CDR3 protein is CASSLAGGNEQFF. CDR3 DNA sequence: TGTGCCAGCAGCCTAGCGGGAGGCAATGAGCAGTTCTTC.

The CDR3 sequence: CASSLDRQGPYTGELFF. The CDR3 nucleotides read TGTGCCAGCAGCTTAGATCGCCAGGGGCCGTACACCGGGGAGCTGTTTTTT. The chain has TRBV11-2 and TRBJ2-2, with TRBD1 as a possible D gene (6 bases). The ends were cut back, 0 bases at V and 3 bases at J, with 14 bases in the middle. The CDR3 is 17 amino acids. Germline V gene data show CDR1 as SGHAT and CDR2 as FQNNGV.

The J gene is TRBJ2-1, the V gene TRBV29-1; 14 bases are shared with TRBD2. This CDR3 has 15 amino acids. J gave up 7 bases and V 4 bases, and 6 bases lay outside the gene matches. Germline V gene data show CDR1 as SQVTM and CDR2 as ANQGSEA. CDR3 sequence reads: CSVVGGLAGENEQFF. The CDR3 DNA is TGCAGCGTTGTGGGGGGACTAGCGGGAGAAAATGAGCAGTTCTTC.

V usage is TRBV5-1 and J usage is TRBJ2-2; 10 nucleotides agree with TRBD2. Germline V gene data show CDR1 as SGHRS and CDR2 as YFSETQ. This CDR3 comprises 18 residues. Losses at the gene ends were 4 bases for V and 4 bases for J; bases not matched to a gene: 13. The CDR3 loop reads CASSQAASGRIGTGELFF. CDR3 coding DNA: TGCGCCAGCAGCCAGGCGGCTAGCGGGAGAATTGGCACCGGGGAGCTGTTTTTT.

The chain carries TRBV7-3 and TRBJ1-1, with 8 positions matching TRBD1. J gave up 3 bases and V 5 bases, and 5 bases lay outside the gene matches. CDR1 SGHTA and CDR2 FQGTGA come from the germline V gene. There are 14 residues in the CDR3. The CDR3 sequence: CASSPGQEHTEAFF. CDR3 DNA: TGTGCCAGCAGCCCGGGACAGGAGCACACTGAAGCTTTCTTT.

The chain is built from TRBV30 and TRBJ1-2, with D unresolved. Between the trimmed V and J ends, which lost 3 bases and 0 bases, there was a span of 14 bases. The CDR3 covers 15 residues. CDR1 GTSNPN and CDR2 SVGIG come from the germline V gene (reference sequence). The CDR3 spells CAWRPQDLANYGYTF. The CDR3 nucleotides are TGTGCCTGGAGGCCCCAAGATTTAGCTAACTATGGCTACACCTTC.

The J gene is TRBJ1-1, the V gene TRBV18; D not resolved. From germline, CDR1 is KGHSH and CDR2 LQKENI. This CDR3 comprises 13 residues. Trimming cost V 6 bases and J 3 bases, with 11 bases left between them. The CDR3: CASSVGRHTEAFF. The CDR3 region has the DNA TGTGCCAGCTCTGTTGGGAGGCACACTGAAGCTTTCTTT.

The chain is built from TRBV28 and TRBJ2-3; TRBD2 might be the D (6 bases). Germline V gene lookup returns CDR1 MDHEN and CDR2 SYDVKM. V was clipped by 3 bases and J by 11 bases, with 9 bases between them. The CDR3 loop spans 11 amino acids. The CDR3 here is CASSLGGKQYF. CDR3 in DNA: TGTGCCAGCAGTTTGGGAGGAAAGCAGTATTTT.

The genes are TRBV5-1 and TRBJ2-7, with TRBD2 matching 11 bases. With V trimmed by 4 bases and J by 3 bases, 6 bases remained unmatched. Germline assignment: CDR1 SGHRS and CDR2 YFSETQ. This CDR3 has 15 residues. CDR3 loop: CASSTAGTSGYEQYF. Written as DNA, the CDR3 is TGCGCCAGCAGCACAGCCGGGACTAGCGGCTACGAGCAGTACTTC.